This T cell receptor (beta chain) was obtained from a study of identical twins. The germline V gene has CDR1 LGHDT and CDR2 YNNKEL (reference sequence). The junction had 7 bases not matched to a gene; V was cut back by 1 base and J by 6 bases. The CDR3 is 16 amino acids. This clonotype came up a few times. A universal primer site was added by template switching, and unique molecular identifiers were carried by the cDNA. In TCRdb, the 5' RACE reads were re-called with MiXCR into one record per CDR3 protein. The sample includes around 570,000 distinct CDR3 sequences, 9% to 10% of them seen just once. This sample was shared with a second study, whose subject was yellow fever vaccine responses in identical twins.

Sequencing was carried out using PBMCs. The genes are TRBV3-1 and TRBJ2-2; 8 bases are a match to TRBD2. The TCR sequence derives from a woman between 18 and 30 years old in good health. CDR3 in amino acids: CASSQVATSVPGELFF. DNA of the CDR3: TGTGCCAGCAGCCAAGTAGCGACTAGCGTCCCCGGGGAGCTGTTTTTT.